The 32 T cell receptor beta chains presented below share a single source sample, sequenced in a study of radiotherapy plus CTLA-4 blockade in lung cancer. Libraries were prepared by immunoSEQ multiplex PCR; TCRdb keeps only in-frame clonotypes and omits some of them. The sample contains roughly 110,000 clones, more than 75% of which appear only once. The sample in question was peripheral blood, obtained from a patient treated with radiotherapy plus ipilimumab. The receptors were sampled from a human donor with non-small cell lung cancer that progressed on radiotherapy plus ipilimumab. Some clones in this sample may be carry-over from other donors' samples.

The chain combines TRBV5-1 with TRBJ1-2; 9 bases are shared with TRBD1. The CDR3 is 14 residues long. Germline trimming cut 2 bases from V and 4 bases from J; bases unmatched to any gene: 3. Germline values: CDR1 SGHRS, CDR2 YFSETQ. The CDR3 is CASSFGTGTYGYTF. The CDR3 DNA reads TGCGCCAGCAGCTTCGGGACAGGGACCTATGGCTACACCTTC.

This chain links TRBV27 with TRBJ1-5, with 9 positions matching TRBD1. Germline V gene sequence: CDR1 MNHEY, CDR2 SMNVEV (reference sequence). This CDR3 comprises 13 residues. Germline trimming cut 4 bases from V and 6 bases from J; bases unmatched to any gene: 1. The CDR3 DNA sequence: TGTGCCAGCAGTTGGGACAGGGTTCAGCCCCAGCATTTT. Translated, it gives CASSWDRVQPQHF.

For the CDR3, the DNA is TGTGCCAGCAACGCTCATGTCCTGGGTGAGCAGTTCTTC. As protein: CASNAHVLGEQFF. The chain joins TRBV7-2 to TRBJ2-1; the D is unclear. The CDR3 is 13 residues long. The ends were cut back, 7 bases at V and 9 bases at J, with 16 bases in the middle. The germline gives CDR1 SGHTA, CDR2 FQGNSA.

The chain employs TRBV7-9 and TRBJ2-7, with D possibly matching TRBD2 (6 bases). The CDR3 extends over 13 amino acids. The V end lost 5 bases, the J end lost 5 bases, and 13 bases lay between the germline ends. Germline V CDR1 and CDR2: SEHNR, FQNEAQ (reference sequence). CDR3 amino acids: CASSQSGGNEQYF. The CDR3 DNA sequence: TGTGCCAGCAGCCAAAGTGGGGGGAACGAGCAGTACTTC.

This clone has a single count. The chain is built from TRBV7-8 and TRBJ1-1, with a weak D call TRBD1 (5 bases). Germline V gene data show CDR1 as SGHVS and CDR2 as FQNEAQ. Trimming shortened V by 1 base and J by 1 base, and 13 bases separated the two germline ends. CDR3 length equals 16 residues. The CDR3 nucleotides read TGTGCCAGCAGCTTAGTGTTTGTGACAGAGAACACTGAAGCTTTCTTT. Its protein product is CASSLVFVTENTEAFF.

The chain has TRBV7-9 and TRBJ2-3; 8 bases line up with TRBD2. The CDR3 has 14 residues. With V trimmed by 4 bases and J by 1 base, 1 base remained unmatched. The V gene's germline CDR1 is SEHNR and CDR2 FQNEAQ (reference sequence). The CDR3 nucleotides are TGTGCCAGCAGCTACGGGGGGGGCACAGATACGCAGTATTTT. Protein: CASSYGGGTDTQYF.

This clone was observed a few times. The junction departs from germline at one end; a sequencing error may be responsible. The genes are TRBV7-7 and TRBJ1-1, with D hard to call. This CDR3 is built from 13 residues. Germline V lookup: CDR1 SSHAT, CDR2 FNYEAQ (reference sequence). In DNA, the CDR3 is TGTGCTAGCAGCTTAGAGGTCGGCGCTGAAGCTTTCTTT. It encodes CASSLEVGAEAFF.

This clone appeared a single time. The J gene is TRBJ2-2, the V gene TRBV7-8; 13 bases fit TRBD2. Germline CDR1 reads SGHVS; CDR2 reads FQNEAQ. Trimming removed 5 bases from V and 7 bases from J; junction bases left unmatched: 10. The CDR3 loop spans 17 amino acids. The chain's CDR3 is CASSEGLAGPRGGELFF. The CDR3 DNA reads TGTGCCAGCAGCGAGGGACTAGCGGGGCCCCGCGGCGGGGAGCTGTTTTTT.

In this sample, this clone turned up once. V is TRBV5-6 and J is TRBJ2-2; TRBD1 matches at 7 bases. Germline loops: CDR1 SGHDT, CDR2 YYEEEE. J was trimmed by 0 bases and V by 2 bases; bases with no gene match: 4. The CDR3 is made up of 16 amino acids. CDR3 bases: TGTGCCAGCAGCTTACTTGACAGGGCGAACACCGGGGAGCTGTTTTTT. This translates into CASSLLDRANTGELFF.

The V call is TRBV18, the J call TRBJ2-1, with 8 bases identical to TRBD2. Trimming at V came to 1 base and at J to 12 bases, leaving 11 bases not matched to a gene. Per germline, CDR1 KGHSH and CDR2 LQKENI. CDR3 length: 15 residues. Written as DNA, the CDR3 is TGTGCCAGCTCACCACAGGGGGTTAGCGGGGTTCCGCAGTTCTTC. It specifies CASSPQGVSGVPQFF.

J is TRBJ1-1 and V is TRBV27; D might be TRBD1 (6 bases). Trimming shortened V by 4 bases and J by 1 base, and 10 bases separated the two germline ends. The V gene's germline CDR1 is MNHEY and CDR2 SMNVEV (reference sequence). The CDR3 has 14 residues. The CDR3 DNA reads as TGTGCCAGCAGTTGGGCAGGGGCGAACACTGAAGCTTTCTTT. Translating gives CASSWAGANTEAFF.

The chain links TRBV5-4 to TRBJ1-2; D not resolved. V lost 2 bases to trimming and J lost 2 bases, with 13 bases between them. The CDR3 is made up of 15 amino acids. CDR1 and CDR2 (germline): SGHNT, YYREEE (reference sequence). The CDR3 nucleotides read TGTGCCAGCAGCTTTTTGCCCGCGGGCAACTATGGCTACACCTTC. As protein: CASSFLPAGNYGYTF. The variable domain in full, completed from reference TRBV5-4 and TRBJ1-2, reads ETGVTQSPTHLIKTRGQQVTLRCSSQSGHNTVSWYQQALGQGPQFIFQYYREEENGRGNFPPRFSGLQFPNYSSELNVNALELDDSALYLCASSFLPAGNYGYTFGSGTRLTVV.

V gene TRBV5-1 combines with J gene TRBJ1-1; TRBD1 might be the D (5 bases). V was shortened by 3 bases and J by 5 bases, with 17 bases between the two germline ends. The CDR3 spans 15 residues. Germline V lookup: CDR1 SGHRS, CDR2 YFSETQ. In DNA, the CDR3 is TGCGCCAGCAGCTCATTGGGGGTACAAAATACTGAAGCTTTCTTT. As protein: CASSSLGVQNTEAFF. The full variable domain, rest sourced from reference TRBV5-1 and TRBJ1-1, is KAGVTQTPRYLIKTRGQQVTLSCSPISGHRSVSWYQQTPGQGLQFLFEYFSETQRNKGNFPGRFSGRQFSNSRSEMNVSTLELGDSALYLCASSSLGVQNTEAFFGQGTRLTVV.

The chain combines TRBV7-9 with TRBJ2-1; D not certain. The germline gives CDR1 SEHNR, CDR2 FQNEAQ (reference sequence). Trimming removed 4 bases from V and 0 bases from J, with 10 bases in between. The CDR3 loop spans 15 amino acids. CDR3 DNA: TGTGCCAGCAGCTCCCCCCTGAGCTCCTACAATGAGCAGTTCTTC. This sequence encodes CASSSPLSSYNEQFF. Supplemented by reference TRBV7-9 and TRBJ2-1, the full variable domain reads DTGVSQNPRHKITKRGQNVTFRCDPISEHNRLYWYRQTLGQGPEFLTYFQNEAQLEKSRLLSDRFSAERPKGSFSTLEIQRTEQGDSAMYLCASSSPLSSYNEQFFGPGTRLTVL.

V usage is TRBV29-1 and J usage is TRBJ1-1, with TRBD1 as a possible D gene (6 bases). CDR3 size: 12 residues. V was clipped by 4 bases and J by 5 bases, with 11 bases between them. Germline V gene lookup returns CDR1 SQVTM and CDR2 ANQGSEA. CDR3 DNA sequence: TGCAGCGTTGGTGGGGGCTTAACTGAAGCTTTCTTT. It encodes CSVGGGLTEAFF.

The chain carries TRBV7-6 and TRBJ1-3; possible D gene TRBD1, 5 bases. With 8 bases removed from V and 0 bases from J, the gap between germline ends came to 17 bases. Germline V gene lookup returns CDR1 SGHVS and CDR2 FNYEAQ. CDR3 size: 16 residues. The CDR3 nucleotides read TGTGCCAGCTCAGAACAGCAGGGAACCTCTGGAAACACCATATATTTT. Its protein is CASSEQQGTSGNTIYF.

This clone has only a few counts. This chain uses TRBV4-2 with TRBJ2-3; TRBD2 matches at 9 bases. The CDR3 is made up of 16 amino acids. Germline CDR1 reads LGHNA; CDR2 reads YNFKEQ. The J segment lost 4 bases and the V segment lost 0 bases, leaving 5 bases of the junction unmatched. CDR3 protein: CASSQEGGGGADTQYF. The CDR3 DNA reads TGTGCCAGCAGCCAAGAGGGTGGCGGGGGGGCAGATACGCAGTATTTT.

The CDR3 loop is CAISESTDYGYTF. DNA of the CDR3: TGTGCCATCAGTGAGTCAACAGACTATGGCTACACCTTC. The chain joins TRBV10-3 to TRBJ1-2; D not certain. Germline V CDR1 and CDR2: ENHRY, SYGVKD. This CDR3 has 13 residues. The ends were cut back, 0 bases at V and 3 bases at J, with 5 bases in the middle.

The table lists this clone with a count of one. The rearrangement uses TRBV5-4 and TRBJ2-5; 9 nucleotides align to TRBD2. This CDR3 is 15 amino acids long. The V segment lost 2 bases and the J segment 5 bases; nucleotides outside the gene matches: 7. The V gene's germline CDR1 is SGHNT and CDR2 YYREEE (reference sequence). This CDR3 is CASSFLSGGRETQYF. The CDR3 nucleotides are TGTGCCAGCAGCTTTCTTAGCGGGGGACGGGAGACCCAGTACTTC.

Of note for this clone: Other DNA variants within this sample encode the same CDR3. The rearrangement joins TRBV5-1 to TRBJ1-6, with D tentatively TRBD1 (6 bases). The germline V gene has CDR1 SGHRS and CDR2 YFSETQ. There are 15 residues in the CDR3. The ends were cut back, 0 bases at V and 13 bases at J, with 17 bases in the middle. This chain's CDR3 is CASSLGAGEGSPLHF. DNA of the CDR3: TGCGCCAGCAGCTTGGGAGCAGGGGAAGGTTCGCCCCTCCACTTT.

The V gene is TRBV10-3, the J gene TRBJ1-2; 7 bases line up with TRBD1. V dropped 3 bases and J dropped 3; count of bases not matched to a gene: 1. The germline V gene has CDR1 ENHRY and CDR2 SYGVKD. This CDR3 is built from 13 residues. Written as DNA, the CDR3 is TGTGCCATCAGTGAAGGGACAGACTATGGCTACACCTTC. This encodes CAISEGTDYGYTF.

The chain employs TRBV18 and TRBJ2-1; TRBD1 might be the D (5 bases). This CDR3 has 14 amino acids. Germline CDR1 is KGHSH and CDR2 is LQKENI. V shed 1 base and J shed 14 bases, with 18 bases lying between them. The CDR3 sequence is CASSPLASETVEFF. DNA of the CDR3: TGTGCCAGCTCACCACTGGCAAGCGAGACAGTCGAGTTCTTC.

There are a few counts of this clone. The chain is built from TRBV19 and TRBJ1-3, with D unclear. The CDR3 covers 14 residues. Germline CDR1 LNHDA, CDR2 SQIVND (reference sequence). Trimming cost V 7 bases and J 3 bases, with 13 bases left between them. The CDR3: CASTMLGNGNTIYF. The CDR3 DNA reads TGTGCCAGTACCATGTTGGGGAATGGAAACACCATATATTTT.

DNA of the CDR3: TGTGCCAGCAGCTTACTTAGGGCAGGGTCTGAAGCTTTCTTT. Encoded protein: CASSLLRAGSEAFF. The V gene is TRBV7-2, the J gene TRBJ1-1; D might be TRBD1 (5 bases). CDR3 length equals 14 residues. Trimming removed 2 bases from V and 6 bases from J, with 13 bases in between. Germline lookup yields CDR1 SGHTA and CDR2 FQGNSA. Filled out from reference TRBV7-2 and TRBJ1-1, the complete variable domain reads GAGVSQSPSNKVTEKGKDVELRCDPISGHTALYWYRQSLGQGLEFLIYFQGNSAPDKSGLPSDRFSAERTGGSVSTLTIQRTQQEDSAVYLCASSLLRAGSEAFFGQGTRLTVV.

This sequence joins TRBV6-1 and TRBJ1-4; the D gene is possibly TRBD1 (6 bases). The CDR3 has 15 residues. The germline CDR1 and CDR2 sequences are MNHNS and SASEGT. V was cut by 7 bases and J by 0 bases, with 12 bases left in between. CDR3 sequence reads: CASNKQGATNEKLFF. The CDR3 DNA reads TGTGCCAGCAATAAACAGGGTGCAACTAATGAAAAACTGTTTTTT.

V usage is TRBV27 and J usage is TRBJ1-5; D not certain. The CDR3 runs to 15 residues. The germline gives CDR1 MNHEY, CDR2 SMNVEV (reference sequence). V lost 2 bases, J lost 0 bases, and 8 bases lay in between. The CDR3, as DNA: TGTGCCAGCAGTTTAAGCAGTTATAGCAATCAGCCCCAGCATTTT. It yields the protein CASSLSSYSNQPQHF.

CDR3 in DNA: TGTGCCAGCAGCTCCTCTTCCCCAACTACAGATACGCAGTATTTT. It encodes CASSSSSPTTDTQYF. The gene calls are TRBV7-3 and TRBJ2-3; unclear D gene. V gave up 4 bases and J gave up 3 bases, with 14 bases separating them. Germline CDR1 reads SGHTA; CDR2 reads FQGTGA. The CDR3 covers 15 residues. Filled out from reference TRBV7-3 and TRBJ2-3, the complete variable domain reads GAGVSQTPSNKVTEKGKYVELRCDPISGHTALYWYRQSLGQGPEFLIYFQGTGAADDSGLPNDRFFAVRPEGSVSTLKIQRTERGDSAVYLCASSSSSPTTDTQYFGPGTRLTVL.

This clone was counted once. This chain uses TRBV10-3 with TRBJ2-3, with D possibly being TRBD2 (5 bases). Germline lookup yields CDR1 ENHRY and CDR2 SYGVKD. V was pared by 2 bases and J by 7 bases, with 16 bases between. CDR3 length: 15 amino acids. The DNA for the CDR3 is TGTGCCATCAGTGAGGCGGCGGGCCGCGGCAATACGCAGTATTTT. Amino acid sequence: CAISEAAGRGNTQYF.

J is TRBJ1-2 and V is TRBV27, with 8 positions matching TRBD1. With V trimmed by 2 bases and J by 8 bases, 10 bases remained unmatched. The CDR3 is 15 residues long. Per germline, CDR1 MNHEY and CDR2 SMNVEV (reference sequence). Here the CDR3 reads CASSLIQGESSGYTF. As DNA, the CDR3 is TGTGCCAGCAGTTTAATACAGGGGGAATCGTCGGGCTACACCTTC.

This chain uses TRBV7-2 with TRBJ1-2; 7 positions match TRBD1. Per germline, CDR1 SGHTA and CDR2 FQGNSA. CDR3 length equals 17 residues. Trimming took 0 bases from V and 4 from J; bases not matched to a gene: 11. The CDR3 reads CASSLATRQGQRYGYTF. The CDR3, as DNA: TGTGCCAGCAGCTTAGCGACCCGACAGGGCCAACGCTATGGCTACACCTTC.

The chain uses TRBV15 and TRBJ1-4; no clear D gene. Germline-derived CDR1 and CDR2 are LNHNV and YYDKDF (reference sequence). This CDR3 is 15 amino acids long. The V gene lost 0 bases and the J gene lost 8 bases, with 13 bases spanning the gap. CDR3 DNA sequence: TGTGCCACCAGCAGAGAGTCAAGGGTTCGCGAAAAACTGTTTTTT. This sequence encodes CATSRESRVREKLFF.

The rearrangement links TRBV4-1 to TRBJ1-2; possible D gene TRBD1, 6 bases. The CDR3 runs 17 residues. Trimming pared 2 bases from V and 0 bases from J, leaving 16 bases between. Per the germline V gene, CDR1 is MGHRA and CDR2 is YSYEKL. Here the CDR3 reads CASSQLLGAWANYGYTF. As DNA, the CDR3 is TGCGCCAGCAGCCAACTCCTGGGGGCTTGGGCTAACTATGGCTACACCTTC.